Detailed here is one T cell receptor (beta chain). Its antigen remains unidentified. Sequencing was performed with immunoSEQ multiplex PCR; in TCRdb, only in-frame clones are kept and a portion is missing. Among roughly 2 million clones, roughly 95% were seen once, and the ten largest hold 0.13%. The germline CDR1 and CDR2 sequences are SNHLY and FYNNEI. Trimming took off 3 bases at V and 5 bases at J, with 10 bases between the two ends. The CDR3 totals 13 residues. This sample is part of a study of shared clonotypes between healthy human individuals. Notes on the study in general: Larger richness was generally estimated for naive than memory subsets.

The sequenced sample consisted of naive CD4+ T cells sorted from blood. Subset described: CD45RA+ positively selected. This rearrangement joins TRBV2 to TRBJ2-5; D may match TRBD1 or TRBD2 (5 bases each). The TCR sequence derives from a man aged 18 to 30 in good health. The CDR3 nucleotides are TGTGCCAGCAGTGAGCGTAGGGACGAGACCCAGTACTTC. This translates into CASSERRDETQYF.